This T cell receptor (beta chain) emerged from a study of CD8 T cells in ankylosing spondylitis. Construction of TCR beta libraries was performed using quantitative 5'-RACE with molecular barcodes. TCRdb re-called the 5' RACE reads through MiXCR, storing one row per CDR3 protein. The repertoire has around 130,000 distinct CDR3 sequences, roughly 6.6% of them found once; the top ten carry over 9%. The table lists this clonotype with many counts. Antigen: not known. Study-level results: Some of the motif variants had earlier been found in reactive arthritis patients' fluid and blood. Disease-linked clones reportedly concentrated significantly in matched ankylosing spondylitis synovial fluid.

Germline CDR1 SGHRS, CDR2 YFSETQ. V was shortened by 2 bases and J by 1 base, with 10 bases between the two germline ends. The CDR3 has 15 amino acids. The sample taken for sequencing was blood, either unsorted or a sorted T cell fraction (not recorded which). The rearrangement uses TRBV5-1 and TRBJ2-1, with D unclear. The sequence derives from a male donor with ankylosing spondylitis or in good health (not recorded which). CDR3 residues: CASSLEVGSYNEQFF. The DNA of the CDR3 is TGCGCCAGCAGCTTAGAGGTAGGGTCCTACAATGAGCAGTTCTTC.